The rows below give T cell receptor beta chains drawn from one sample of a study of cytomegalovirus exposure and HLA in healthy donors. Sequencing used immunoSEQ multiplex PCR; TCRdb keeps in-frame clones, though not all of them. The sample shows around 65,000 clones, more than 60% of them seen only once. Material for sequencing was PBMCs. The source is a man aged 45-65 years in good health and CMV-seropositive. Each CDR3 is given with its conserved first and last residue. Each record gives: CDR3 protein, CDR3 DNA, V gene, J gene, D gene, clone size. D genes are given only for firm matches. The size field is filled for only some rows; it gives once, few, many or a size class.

CDR3aa: CASSSTGQGAYGYTF; CDR3nt: TGTGCCAGTAGTTCAACCGGACAGGGTGCCTATGGCTACACCTTC; v_gene: TRBV19; j_gene: TRBJ1-2; d_gene: TRBD1; abundance: .
CDR3aa: CASSVVASYGYTF; CDR3nt: TGTGCCAGCAGCGTAGTGGCAAGTTATGGCTACACCTTC; v_gene: TRBV9; j_gene: TRBJ1-2; d_gene: .; abundance: few
CDR3aa: CASSQRLLQGAPEAFF; CDR3nt: TGCGCCAGCAGCCAACGCTTACTTCAGGGGGCCCCTGAAGCTTTCTTT; v_gene: TRBV4-3; j_gene: TRBJ1-1; d_gene: TRBD1; abundance: .
CDR3aa: CAWSVSRVAYEQYF; CDR3nt: TGTGCCTGGAGTGTATCCAGGGTGGCCTACGAGCAGTACTTC; v_gene: TRBV30; j_gene: TRBJ2-7; d_gene: .; abundance: .
CDR3aa: CASSQGQPPYEQYF; CDR3nt: TGCGCCAGCAGCCAGGGACAGCCGCCCTACGAGCAGTACTTC; v_gene: TRBV4-3; j_gene: TRBJ2-7; d_gene: TRBD1; abundance: .
CDR3aa: CASSFRASGSLRAGELFF; CDR3nt: TGTGCCAGCAGTTTCCGCGCTAGCGGGAGTTTACGGGCCGGGGAGCTGTTTTTT; v_gene: TRBV27; j_gene: TRBJ2-2; d_gene: TRBD2; abundance: once
CDR3aa: CASSQRTETNTGELFF; CDR3nt: TGTGCCAGCAGCCAAAGGACAGAGACGAACACCGGGGAGCTGTTTTTT; v_gene: TRBV5-5; j_gene: TRBJ2-2; d_gene: .; abundance: .
CDR3aa: CASSRRGLAEDSYEQYF; CDR3nt: TGTGCCAGCAGTAGACGGGGACTAGCGGAGGACTCCTACGAGCAGTACTTC; v_gene: TRBV28; j_gene: TRBJ2-7; d_gene: TRBD2; abundance: .
CDR3aa: CASSAGGRMETQYF; CDR3nt: TGCGCCAGCAGCGCGGGGGGCCGGATGGAGACCCAGTACTTC; v_gene: TRBV5-1; j_gene: TRBJ2-5; d_gene: TRBD2; abundance: .
CDR3aa: CASTQTGRDTIYF; CDR3nt: TGTGCCAGCACCCAGACAGGGAGAGACACCATATATTTT; v_gene: TRBV18; j_gene: TRBJ1-3; d_gene: TRBD1; abundance: once
CDR3aa: CASSSISYEQYF; CDR3nt: TGTGCCAGCAGCTCAATTAGCTACGAGCAGTACTTC; v_gene: TRBV4-2; j_gene: TRBJ2-7; d_gene: .; abundance: .
CDR3aa: CASRRQGEGYEQYF; CDR3nt: TGTGCCAGTAGGCGACAGGGGGAAGGCTACGAGCAGTACTTC; v_gene: TRBV19; j_gene: TRBJ2-7; d_gene: TRBD1; abundance: .